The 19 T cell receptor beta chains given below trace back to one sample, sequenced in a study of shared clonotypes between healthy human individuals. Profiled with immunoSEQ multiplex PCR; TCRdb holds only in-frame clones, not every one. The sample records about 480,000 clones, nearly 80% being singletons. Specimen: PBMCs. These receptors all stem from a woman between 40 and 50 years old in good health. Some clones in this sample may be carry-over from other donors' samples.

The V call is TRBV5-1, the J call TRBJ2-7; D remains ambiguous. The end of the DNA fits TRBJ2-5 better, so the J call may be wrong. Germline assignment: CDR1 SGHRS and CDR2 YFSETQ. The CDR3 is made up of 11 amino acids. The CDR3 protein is CASKAGPTQYF. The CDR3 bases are TGCGCCAGCAAGGCAGGTCCGACCCAGTACTTC.

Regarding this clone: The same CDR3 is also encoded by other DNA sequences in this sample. The CDR3 sequence: CASSPPGETQYF. The CDR3 DNA is TGTGCCAGCAGTCCCCCGGGAGAGACCCAGTACTTC. This chain joins TRBV28 and TRBJ2-5; D is unclear. V was clipped by 5 bases and J by 4 bases, with 8 bases between them. The V gene's germline CDR1 is MDHEN and CDR2 SYDVKM. The CDR3 spans 12 residues.

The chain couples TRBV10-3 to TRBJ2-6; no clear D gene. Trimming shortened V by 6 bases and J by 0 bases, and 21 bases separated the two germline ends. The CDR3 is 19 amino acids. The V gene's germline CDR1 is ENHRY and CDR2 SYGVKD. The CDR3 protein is CAIRIDRLASSSGANVLTF. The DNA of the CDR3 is TGTGCCATCAGGATCGACCGACTGGCCAGCAGCTCTGGGGCCAACGTCCTGACTTTC.

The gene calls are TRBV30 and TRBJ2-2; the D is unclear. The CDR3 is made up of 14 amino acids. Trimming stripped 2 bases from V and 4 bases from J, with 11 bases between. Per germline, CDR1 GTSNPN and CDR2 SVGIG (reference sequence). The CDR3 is CAWSRKGITGELFF. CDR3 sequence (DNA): TGTGCCTGGAGTAGGAAAGGCATCACCGGGGAGCTGTTTTTT.

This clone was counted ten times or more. CDR3 amino acids: CASSPPRTGVNTEAFF. Written as DNA, the CDR3 is TGTGCCAGCTCACCACCTCGAACAGGGGTGAACACTGAAGCTTTCTTT. The chain has TRBV18 and TRBJ1-1; 7 bases match TRBD1. The V and J ends lost 0 bases and 0 bases, in that order; junction bases with no gene match: 4. The CDR3 runs to 16 residues. Germline CDR1 reads KGHSH; CDR2 reads LQKENI.

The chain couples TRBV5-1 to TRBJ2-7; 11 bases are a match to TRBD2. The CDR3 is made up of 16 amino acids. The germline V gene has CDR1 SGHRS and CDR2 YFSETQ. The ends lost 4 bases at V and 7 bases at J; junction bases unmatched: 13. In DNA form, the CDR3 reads TGCGCCAGCAGCCCTCCACTAGCGGGAGTATCGGCAGAGCAGTACTTC. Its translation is CASSPPLAGVSAEQYF.

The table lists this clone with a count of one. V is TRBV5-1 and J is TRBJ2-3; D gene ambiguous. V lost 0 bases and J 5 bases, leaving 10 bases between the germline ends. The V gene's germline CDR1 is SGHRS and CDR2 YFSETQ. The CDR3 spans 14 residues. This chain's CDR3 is CASSLVLGLDTQYF. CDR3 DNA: TGCGCCAGCAGCTTGGTTCTTGGTCTAGATACGCAGTATTTT.

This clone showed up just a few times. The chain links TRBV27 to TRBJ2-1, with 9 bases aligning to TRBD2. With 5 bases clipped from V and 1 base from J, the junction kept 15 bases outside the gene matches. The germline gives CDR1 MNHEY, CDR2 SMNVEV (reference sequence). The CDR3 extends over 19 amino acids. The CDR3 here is CASSILSGRSSRSYNEQFF. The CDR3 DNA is TGTGCCAGCAGTATACTTAGCGGGAGAAGTTCTAGGTCCTACAATGAGCAGTTCTTC.

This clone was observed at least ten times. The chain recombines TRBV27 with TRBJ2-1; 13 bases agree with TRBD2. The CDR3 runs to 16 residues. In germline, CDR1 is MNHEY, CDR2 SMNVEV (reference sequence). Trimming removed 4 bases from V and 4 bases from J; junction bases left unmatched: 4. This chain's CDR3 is CASSSGTSGKYNEQFF. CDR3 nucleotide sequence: TGTGCCAGCAGTTCGGGGACTAGCGGGAAGTACAATGAGCAGTTCTTC.

This chain's CDR3 is CASSHSGNSYEQYF. The CDR3 nucleotides read TGTGCCAGCAGCCACAGCGGGAATAGCTACGAGCAGTACTTC. The chain couples TRBV7-3 to TRBJ2-7, with 7 bases identical to TRBD2. The CDR3 contains 14 residues. The V gene end was trimmed by 5 bases and the J gene end by 3 bases; junction bases not matched to a gene: 7. Germline CDR1 and CDR2: SGHTA and FQGTGA.

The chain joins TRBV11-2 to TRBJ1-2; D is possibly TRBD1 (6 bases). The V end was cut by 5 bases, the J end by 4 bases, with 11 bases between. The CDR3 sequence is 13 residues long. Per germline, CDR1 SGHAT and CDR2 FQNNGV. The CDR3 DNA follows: TGTGCCAGCAGCCAGGGGACAACCTATGGCTACACCTTC. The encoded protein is CASSQGTTYGYTF.

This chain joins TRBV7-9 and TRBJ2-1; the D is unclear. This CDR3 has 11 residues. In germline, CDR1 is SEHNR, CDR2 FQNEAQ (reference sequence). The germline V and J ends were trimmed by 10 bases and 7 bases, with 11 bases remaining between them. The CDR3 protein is CAIPEGNEQFF. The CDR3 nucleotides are TGTGCCATCCCCGAAGGGAATGAGCAGTTCTTC.

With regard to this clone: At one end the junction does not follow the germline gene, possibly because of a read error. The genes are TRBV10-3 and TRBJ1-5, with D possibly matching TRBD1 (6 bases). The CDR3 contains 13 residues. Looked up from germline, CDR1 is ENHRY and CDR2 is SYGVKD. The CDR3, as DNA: TGTGCCAGCAGTTGGGGGGCTAATCAGCCCCAGCATTTT. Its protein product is CASSWGANQPQHF.

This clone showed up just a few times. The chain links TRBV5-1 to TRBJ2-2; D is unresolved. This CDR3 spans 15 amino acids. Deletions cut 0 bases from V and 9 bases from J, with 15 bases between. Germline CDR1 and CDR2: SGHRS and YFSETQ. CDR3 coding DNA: TGCGCCAGCAGCTTGGCCGAGCCGGGTAGCCGGGAGCTGTTTTTT. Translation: CASSLAEPGSRELFF.

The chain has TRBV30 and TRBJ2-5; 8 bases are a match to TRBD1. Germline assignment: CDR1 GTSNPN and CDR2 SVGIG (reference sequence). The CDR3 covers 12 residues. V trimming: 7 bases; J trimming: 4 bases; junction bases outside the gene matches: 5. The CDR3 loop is CALGQGGETQYF. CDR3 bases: TGTGCCTTAGGACAGGGAGGAGAGACCCAGTACTTC.

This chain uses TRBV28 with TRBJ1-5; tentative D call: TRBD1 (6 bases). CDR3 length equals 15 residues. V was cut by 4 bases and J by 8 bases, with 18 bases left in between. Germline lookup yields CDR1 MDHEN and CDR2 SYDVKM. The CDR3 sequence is CASSSLRGNGKPQHF. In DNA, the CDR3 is TGTGCCAGCAGTTCGCTCAGGGGAAATGGGAAGCCCCAGCATTTT.

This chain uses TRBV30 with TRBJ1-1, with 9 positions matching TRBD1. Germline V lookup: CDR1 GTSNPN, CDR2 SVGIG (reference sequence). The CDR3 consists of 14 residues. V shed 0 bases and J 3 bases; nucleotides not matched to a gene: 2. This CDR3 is CAWSVTGGYTEAFF. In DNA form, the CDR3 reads TGTGCCTGGAGTGTAACAGGGGGCTACACTGAAGCTTTCTTT.

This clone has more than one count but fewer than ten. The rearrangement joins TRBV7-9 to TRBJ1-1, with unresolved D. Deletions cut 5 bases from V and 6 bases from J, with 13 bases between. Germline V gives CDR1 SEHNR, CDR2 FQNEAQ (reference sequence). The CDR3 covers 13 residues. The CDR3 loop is CASSLGTVAEAFF. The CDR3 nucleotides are TGTGCCAGCAGCCTAGGAACAGTTGCTGAAGCTTTCTTT.

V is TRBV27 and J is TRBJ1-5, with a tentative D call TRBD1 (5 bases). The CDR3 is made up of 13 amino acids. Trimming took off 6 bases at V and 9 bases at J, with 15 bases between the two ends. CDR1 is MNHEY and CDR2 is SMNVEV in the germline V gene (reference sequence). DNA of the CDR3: TGTGCCAGCAGCTCTGGGGACGGTGCGCCCCAGCATTTT. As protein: CASSSGDGAPQHF.